Below, one TCR beta chain is given with its context. Its antigen is not identified. The sample belongs to a study of cytotoxic CD8 clonotypes in ibrutinib-treated CLL. Overall study: For this cohort, patients were about a dozen relapsed/refractory and 15 treatment-naive, while 17 were IGHV unmutated. General observations from the study: Public clonotypes occurred uncommonly; on treatment, they contracted or remained stable.

Assay used: immunoSEQ multiplex PCR; TCRdb lists only in-frame clones, some missing. The table includes a few hundred thousand clones, around four fifths detected once. Germline trimming cut 4 bases from V and 4 bases from J; bases unmatched to any gene: 8. The germline CDR1 and CDR2 sequences are MGHRA and YSYEKL. The CDR3 has 16 amino acids. The sequence was obtained from a human donor with chronic lymphocytic leukemia. The chain has TRBV4-1 and TRBJ2-3; 10 bases are shared with TRBD1. The specimen comprised PBMCs, sampled before ibrutinib treatment. In nucleotides, the CDR3 is TGCGCCAGCAGCCGGCAGACAGGGGGCGTCGCAGATACGCAGTATTTT. This encodes CASSRQTGGVADTQYF.